The T cell receptor beta chain described here comes from a study of cytomegalovirus exposure and HLA in healthy donors. There are a few counts of this clone. The antigen is undetermined. From germline, CDR1 is ENHRY and CDR2 SYGVKD. The CDR3 is 14 amino acids. V trimming: 3 bases; J trimming: 5 bases; junction bases outside the gene matches: 3. Whole-study results and caveats: When a later analysis compared HLA-associated TCR beta chains with equally common others, the HLA-associated chains turned out to be more clonally expanded and to have lower generation probabilities. A later analysis found that most CMV-associated TCR beta chains appeared HLA-restricted.

PCR was performed using 60 Vbeta and 13 Jbeta primers. Sequencing used immunoSEQ multiplex PCR; TCRdb keeps in-frame clones, though not all of them. The table records about 130,000 clones, 80% to 85% of them present only once. Specimen: PBMCs. This chain uses TRBV10-3 with TRBJ2-1; 8 positions match TRBD2. The source is a woman younger than 45 in good health and CMV-seronegative. For the CDR3, the DNA is TGTGCCATCAGTGAACTAGCGGAGAACAATGAGCAGTTCTTC. Its protein product is CAISELAENNEQFF.